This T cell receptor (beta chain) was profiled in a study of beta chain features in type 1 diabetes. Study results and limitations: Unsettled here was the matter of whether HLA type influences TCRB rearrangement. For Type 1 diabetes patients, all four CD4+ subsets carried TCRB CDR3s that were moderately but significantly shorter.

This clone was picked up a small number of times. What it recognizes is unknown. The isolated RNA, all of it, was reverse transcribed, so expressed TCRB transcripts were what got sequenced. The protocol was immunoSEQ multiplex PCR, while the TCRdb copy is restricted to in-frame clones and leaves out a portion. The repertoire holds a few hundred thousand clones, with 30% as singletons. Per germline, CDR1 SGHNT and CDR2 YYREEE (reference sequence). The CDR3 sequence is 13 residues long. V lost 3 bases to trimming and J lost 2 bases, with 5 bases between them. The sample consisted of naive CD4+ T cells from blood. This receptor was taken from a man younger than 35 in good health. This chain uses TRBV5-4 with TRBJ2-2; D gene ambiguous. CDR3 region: CASSSSNTGELFF. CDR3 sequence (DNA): TGTGCCAGCAGCTCCTCCAACACCGGGGAGCTGTTTTTT.